Presented here are 32 T cell receptor beta chains from one specimen sequenced in a study of blood T cell repertoires in COVID-19. Repertoires were generated with immunoSEQ multiplex PCR, while TCRdb's copy carries only in-frame clones and drops some. The sample holds approximately 150,000 clones, 87% seen once. The sample was peripheral blood. These receptors were obtained from a woman aged 55 to 70 who had recovered from COVID-19.

This chain joins TRBV11-2 and TRBJ1-1, with unresolved D. Trimming removed 5 bases from V and 8 bases from J, with 18 bases in between. The CDR3 covers 14 residues. From germline, CDR1 is SGHAT and CDR2 FQNNGV. Here the CDR3 DNA reads TGTGCCAGCAGCGTCCTTTTGCAAGCTGAGGAAGCTTTCTTT. Its translation is CASSVLLQAEEAFF.

This clone was counted only a few times. V gene TRBV11-3 combines with J gene TRBJ2-1; D perhaps matches TRBD1 (6 bases). The ends were cut back, 5 bases at V and 6 bases at J, with 14 bases in the middle. Germline CDR1 reads SGHNT; CDR2 reads YENEEA. The CDR3 runs 14 residues. The CDR3 nucleotides are TGTGCCAGCAGCGCACAAACAGGGAGCAATGAGCAGTTCTTC. The encoded protein is CASSAQTGSNEQFF.

V and J are TRBV5-4 and TRBJ2-7, with a possible D match to TRBD1 (6 bases). The CDR3 covers 14 residues. Germline V gene sequence: CDR1 SGHNT, CDR2 YYREEE (reference sequence). V lost 2 bases, J lost 2 bases, and 11 bases lay in between. The CDR3 DNA reads TGTGCCAGCAGCTTCCGGGACATCGCCTACGAGCAGTACTTC. Amino acid sequence: CASSFRDIAYEQYF.

The V call is TRBV7-2, the J call TRBJ1-2; D is possibly TRBD1 (5 bases). Trimming left V 0 bases short and J 3 bases short, with 17 bases between. Germline loops: CDR1 SGHTA, CDR2 FQGNSA. The CDR3 is 17 amino acids. The CDR3 DNA reads TGTGCCAGCAGCTTAGCTGCCACAGGCTCTGGTGACTATGGCTACACCTTC. Its protein product is CASSLAATGSGDYGYTF.

The rearrangement links TRBV2 to TRBJ1-2, with TRBD1 matching 7 bases. Germline loops: CDR1 SNHLY, CDR2 FYNNEI. V trimming: 0 bases; J trimming: 2 bases; junction bases outside the gene matches: 3. The length of the CDR3 is 15 residues. CDR3 protein: CASSEAQGVNYGYTF. For the CDR3, the DNA is TGTGCCAGCAGTGAAGCGCAGGGGGTAAACTATGGCTACACCTTC.

The chain recombines TRBV11-1 with TRBJ2-2; 7 nucleotides match TRBD1. Germline V CDR1 and CDR2: SGHAT, FQDESV (reference sequence). V trimming: 5 bases; J trimming: 5 bases; junction bases outside the gene matches: 8. This CDR3 region has 15 residues. The CDR3 DNA sequence: TGTGCCAGCAGCGCCCGACAGGGTTGGACCGGGGAGCTGTTTTTT. This encodes CASSARQGWTGELFF. The variable domain in full, with the rest retrieved from reference TRBV11-1 and TRBJ2-2, is EAEVAQSPRYKITEKSQAVAFWCDPISGHATLYWYRQILGQGPELLVQFQDESVVDDSQLPKDRFSAERLKGVDSTLKIQPAELGDSAMYLCASSARQGWTGELFFGEGSRLTVL.

This chain joins TRBV4-2 and TRBJ2-7, with 8 nucleotides matching TRBD1. Germline CDR1 and CDR2: LGHNA and YNFKEQ. The CDR3 is made up of 15 amino acids. V lost 1 base to trimming and J lost 3 bases; unmatched junction nucleotides: 5. The CDR3 region is CASSQGTGGVYEQYF. The CDR3 DNA reads TGTGCCAGCAGCCAAGGAACAGGGGGTGTCTACGAGCAGTACTTC.

The J gene is TRBJ2-1, the V gene TRBV5-6, with D perhaps TRBD1 (5 bases). Germline-derived CDR1 and CDR2 are SGHDT and YYEEEE. The CDR3 extends over 14 amino acids. The V and J ends lost 2 bases and 0 bases respectively, with 6 bases between them. The CDR3 nucleotides read TGTGCCAGCAGCTTCACAGGCTCCTACAATGAGCAGTTCTTC. It encodes CASSFTGSYNEQFF. Full variable domain (rest looked up from reference TRBV5-6 and TRBJ2-1): DAGVTQSPTHLIKTRGQQVTLRCSPKSGHDTVSWYQQALGQGPQFIFQYYEEEERQRGNFPDRFSGHQFPNYSSELNVNALLLGDSALYLCASSFTGSYNEQFFGPGTRLTVL.

This rearrangement joins TRBV28 to TRBJ1-5; D ambiguous. The V gene lost 7 bases and the J gene lost 9 bases, with 13 bases spanning the gap. The CDR3 consists of 12 residues. Per the germline V gene, CDR1 is MDHEN and CDR2 is SYDVKM. DNA for the CDR3: TGTGCCAGCACCCCCGCCCTAAGGCCCCAGCATTTT. Translation gives CASTPALRPQHF.

The rearrangement links TRBV5-1 to TRBJ1-1; 11 bases map to TRBD1. Germline V gene sequence: CDR1 SGHRS, CDR2 YFSETQ. The CDR3 loop spans 12 amino acids. Trimming took 3 bases from V and 8 from J; bases not matched to a gene: 0. The DNA for the CDR3 is TGCGCCAGCAGCTGGACAGGGGGCGAAGCTTTCTTT. Residues: CASSWTGGEAFF.

V and J are TRBV5-6 and TRBJ2-5; D is perhaps TRBD2 (5 bases). CDR3 length equals 15 residues. V was clipped by 2 bases and J by 4 bases, with 15 bases between them. Germline-derived CDR1 and CDR2 are SGHDT and YYEEEE. CDR3 sequence reads: CASSFSWRAVETQYF. The CDR3 nucleotides read TGTGCCAGCAGCTTCAGTTGGCGAGCGGTAGAGACCCAGTACTTC.

The V call is TRBV7-2, the J call TRBJ2-3, with TRBD2 matching over 13 bases. There are 16 residues in the CDR3. V was pared by 3 bases and J by 5 bases, with 5 bases of the junction left unmatched. Germline V gene sequence: CDR1 SGHTA, CDR2 FQGNSA. This chain's CDR3 is CASSLTSGGIVDTQYF. CDR3 in DNA: TGTGCCAGCAGCTTGACTAGCGGGGGGATCGTAGATACGCAGTATTTT.

J is TRBJ1-1 and V is TRBV28; TRBD1 aligns across 7 bases. The CDR3 covers 15 residues. Germline CDR1 MDHEN, CDR2 SYDVKM. V shed 6 bases, J shed 2 bases, and the junction held 9 bases outside the gene matches. CDR3: CASRESGTVNTEAFF. The CDR3 DNA is TGTGCCAGCAGGGAATCGGGGACAGTAAACACTGAAGCTTTCTTT.

The V and J genes are TRBV3-1 (or the pseudogene TRBV3-2) and TRBJ2-2, with a tentative D call TRBD2 (5 bases). V lost 5 bases to trimming and J lost 3 bases, with 13 bases between them. This CDR3 has 15 residues. CDR1 and CDR2 (germline): LGHDT, YNNKEL (reference sequence). The CDR3 reads CASSVRLDYTGELFF. In DNA, the CDR3 is TGTGCCAGCAGCGTACGGTTGGACTACACCGGGGAGCTGTTTTTT.

V usage is TRBV29-1 and J usage is TRBJ1-2; D is ambiguous. This CDR3 is built from 12 residues. The germline V and J ends were trimmed by 6 bases and 5 bases, with 13 bases remaining between them. Germline loops: CDR1 SQVTM, CDR2 ANQGSEA. CDR3 sequence reads: CSVRSTKYGYTF. CDR3 DNA sequence: TGCAGCGTAAGAAGCACGAAGTATGGCTACACCTTC.

This clone came up a few times. The rearrangement uses TRBV30 and TRBJ2-5; the match to TRBD2 covers 14 bases. Germline CDR1 and CDR2: GTSNPN and SVGIG (reference sequence). The CDR3 totals 16 residues. V lost 1 base, J lost 4 bases, and 5 bases stayed unmatched. The CDR3 nucleotides read TGTGCCTGGAGTGGAACGACTAGCGGGGGGGGAGAGACCCAGTACTTC. Amino acid sequence: CAWSGTTSGGGETQYF.

The J gene is TRBJ2-1, the V gene TRBV12-3 or TRBV12-4; 7 positions agree with TRBD1. There are 12 residues in the CDR3. The V segment lost 8 bases and the J segment 4 bases; nucleotides outside the gene matches: 2. The CDR3 DNA follows: TGTGCCAGCCGGGACAGATACAATGAGCAGTTCTTC. Translation: CASRDRYNEQFF.

The rearrangement links TRBV6-5 to TRBJ2-3, with D possibly matching TRBD2 (5 bases). V was pared by 5 bases and J by 3 bases, with 15 bases between. From germline, CDR1 is MNHEY and CDR2 SVGAGI. The CDR3 sequence is 15 residues long. The CDR3 DNA is TGTGCCAGCAGTCGTCGGGCCAGGACTACAGATACGCAGTATTTT. It encodes CASSRRARTTDTQYF.

The chain carries TRBV10-3 and TRBJ1-1, with D tentatively TRBD1 (6 bases). Trimming removed 5 bases from V and 5 bases from J, with 12 bases in between. This CDR3 is 13 amino acids long. Looked up from germline, CDR1 is ENHRY and CDR2 is SYGVKD. In DNA form, the CDR3 reads TGTGCCATCAGTAGTGGGGGCCGGACTGAAGCTTTCTTT. This encodes CAISSGGRTEAFF.

The chain employs TRBV28 and TRBJ2-3; perhaps TRBD2 as D (6 bases). This CDR3 is 15 amino acids long. Between the trimmed V and J ends, which lost 7 bases and 9 bases, there was a span of 23 bases. Germline V gives CDR1 MDHEN, CDR2 SYDVKM. CDR3 coding DNA: TGTGCCAGCATCTTGGGAGGACGGGGGTGGCACACGCAGTATTTT. It codes for CASILGGRGWHTQYF.

The V and J genes are TRBV6-6 and TRBJ2-3, with 12 positions matching TRBD2. This CDR3 comprises 19 residues. With V trimmed by 5 bases and J by 0 bases, 12 bases remained unmatched. Germline V CDR1 and CDR2: MNHNY, SVGAGI (reference sequence). The CDR3 protein is CASSPRRTSGVPSTDTQYF. Here the CDR3 DNA reads TGTGCCAGCAGTCCCCGGCGGACTAGCGGGGTCCCTAGCACAGATACGCAGTATTTT.

The chain carries TRBV19 and TRBJ1-5; TRBD1 might be the D (5 bases). The CDR3 has 19 amino acids. Between the trimmed V and J ends, which lost 0 bases and 1 base, there was a span of 19 bases. In germline, CDR1 is LNHDA, CDR2 SQIVND (reference sequence). The CDR3 sequence: CASSIDREYNRISNQPQHF. CDR3 in DNA: TGTGCCAGTAGTATAGATCGAGAGTATAACAGGATAAGCAATCAGCCCCAGCATTTT.

This rearrangement joins TRBV5-1 to TRBJ2-3; 9 nucleotides agree with TRBD1. CDR3 length: 15 residues. V shed 3 bases and J 4 bases; nucleotides not matched to a gene: 6. Germline CDR1 and CDR2: SGHRS and YFSETQ. CDR3 loop: CASSYGTGRADTQYF. The CDR3 DNA reads as TGCGCCAGCAGCTACGGGACAGGGAGAGCAGATACGCAGTATTTT. The full variable domain, in which reference TRBV5-1 and TRBJ2-3 provide the parts outside the CDR3, is KAGVTQTPRYLIKTRGQQVTLSCSPISGHRSVSWYQQTPGQGLQFLFEYFSETQRNKGNFPGRFSGRQFSNSRSEMNVSTLELGDSALYLCASSYGTGRADTQYFGPGTRLTVL.

V is TRBV5-4 and J is TRBJ2-3; D call uncertain. V was pared by 1 base and J by 4 bases, with 16 bases between. This CDR3 has 16 residues. Germline V CDR1 and CDR2: SGHNT, YYREEE (reference sequence). The DNA for the CDR3 is TGTGCCAGCAGCTTGCCAGGCCCCTCAACCTCAGATACGCAGTATTTT. Its translation: CASSLPGPSTSDTQYF.

Only a few counts were recorded for this clone. The CDR3 coding sequence is TGTGCCAGCAGCTTGGGTCGGACAGGGGATTCACCCCTCCACTTT. Protein product: CASSLGRTGDSPLHF. The V and J genes are TRBV5-4 and TRBJ1-6; the match to TRBD1 covers 9 bases. Germline V gene data show CDR1 as SGHNT and CDR2 as YYREEE (reference sequence). The CDR3 is 15 amino acids. Trimming at V came to 0 bases and at J to 8 bases, leaving 3 bases not matched to a gene.

The chain has TRBV30 and TRBJ1-4; D unresolved. The CDR3 totals 12 residues. Between the trimmed V and J ends, which lost 3 bases and 6 bases, there was a span of 8 bases. Germline V gene data show CDR1 as GTSNPN and CDR2 as SVGIG (reference sequence). CDR3 coding DNA: TGTGCCTGGAGGAGGAGAGATGAAAAACTGTTTTTT. Protein sequence: CAWRRRDEKLFF. The full variable domain, completed using reference TRBV30 and TRBJ1-4, is SQTIHQWPATLVQPVGSPLSLECTVEGTSNPNLYWYRQAAGRGLQLLFYSVGIGQISSEVPQNLSASRPQDRQFILSSKKLLLSDSGFYLCAWRRRDEKLFFGSGTQLSVL.

The rearrangement uses TRBV28 and TRBJ1-5; D gene uncertain. Deletions cut 6 bases from V and 4 bases from J, with 10 bases between. Germline assignment: CDR1 MDHEN and CDR2 SYDVKM. The CDR3 runs to 13 residues. This CDR3 is CASSRLPNQPQHF. CDR3 DNA: TGTGCCAGCAGCCGACTCCCGAATCAGCCCCAGCATTTT.

The chain joins TRBV18 to TRBJ1-4, with D tentatively TRBD1 (5 bases). CDR3 length: 17 amino acids. Germline CDR1 KGHSH, CDR2 LQKENI. Trimming removed 0 bases from V and 8 bases from J, with 19 bases in between. The DNA for the CDR3 is TGTGCCAGCTCACCACCGGGAGTGGGAGGGGACGCAGAAAAACTGTTTTTT. Translation gives CASSPPGVGGDAEKLFF.

This clone was detected only once. The gene calls are TRBV2 and TRBJ1-5; weak D call: TRBD1 (6 bases). The CDR3 extends over 14 amino acids. V lost 6 bases and J 0 bases, leaving 9 bases between the germline ends. The V gene's germline CDR1 is SNHLY and CDR2 FYNNEI. This CDR3 is CASSTGLSNQPQHF. The CDR3, as DNA: TGTGCCAGCAGCACAGGGCTTAGCAATCAGCCCCAGCATTTT.

The gene calls are TRBV30 and TRBJ1-2, with 7 bases aligning to TRBD1. The CDR3 covers 14 residues. Unmatched junction bases numbered 8, after V lost 4 bases and J lost 3 bases. Germline assignment: CDR1 GTSNPN and CDR2 SVGIG (reference sequence). CDR3 protein: CAWKRDSLDYGYTF. CDR3 nucleotide sequence: TGTGCCTGGAAAAGGGACAGCCTAGACTATGGCTACACCTTC.

The sample holds a few counts of this clone. The V gene is TRBV7-3, the J gene TRBJ1-1; D is uncertain. Germline values: CDR1 SGHTA, CDR2 FQGTGA. The CDR3 is 13 residues long. V was shortened by 5 bases and J by 0 bases, with 7 bases between the two germline ends. This CDR3 is CASSAQVNTEAFF. CDR3 bases: TGTGCCAGCAGCGCTCAGGTGAACACTGAAGCTTTCTTT.

The rearrangement uses TRBV7-9 and TRBJ1-1; D gene uncertain. Trimming shortened V by 6 bases and J by 0 bases, and 20 bases separated the two germline ends. Germline-derived CDR1 and CDR2 are SEHNR and FQNEAQ (reference sequence). This CDR3 spans 17 amino acids. CDR3 DNA sequence: TGTGCCAGCAGTCCCCCGGGGTTCCGCGGGATGAACACTGAAGCTTTCTTT. Residues: CASSPPGFRGMNTEAFF.